This TCR beta chain was identified in a study of cytomegalovirus exposure and HLA in healthy donors (TCRdb year 2017). General notes on the study: An earlier analysis of several hundred of the donors reported approximately 270 Gb of sequence data and some 120 million unique TCR beta sequences from around 200 million T cells. The genetic ancestry cluster associated with self-reported Caucasian donors included 65% to 90% of the 398 genotyped donors. In addition to the first cohort of approximately 670 subjects, a separate validation cohort of approximately 110 different subjects was used. Every discovery cohort repertoire had been produced on one sequencing platform. The T cell repertoires of under 750 subjects were profiled by immunosequencing and related to cytomegalovirus serostatus. High-throughput TCR immunosequencing, statistical association of individual TCRs with disease status, and machine learning were combined to predict cytomegalovirus infection status. In an earlier analysis of 500 to 650 of the donors, high-throughput TCR beta sequencing was used to judge whether each TCR beta V gene segment behaved as functional or pseudogenic. On average, around 240,000 unique TCR beta nucleotide sequences were sequenced per donor among some 420 genotyped donors of the cohort, with 15% to 20% of those sequences being non-productive. Because of strong linkage in the cohort, four to six DR-DQ haplotypes were treated as single units for association and clustering. A later analysis re-analyzed previously published TCR beta repertoires from several hundred donors and added high-resolution HLA genotyping to study TCR occurrence patterns. Rather than using new phenotypic data, the later analysis identified candidate immune exposures from TCR beta sequences and from how often those sequences occurred across donors. HLA typing included class I and class II loci at four-digit resolution. Genome-wide SNP genotypes for about 60% of the roughly 670 donors were used in a later genetic analysis, which treated that subset as a discovery cohort. The study aimed to test whether signatures of past pathogen exposure could be identified by cataloging public T cell receptors. An early release that covered about 600 HLA-typed donors contained about 290 gigabases of sequencing data and tens of millions of unique TCR sequences. The number of donors typed differed by locus, with 629-630 for A, B, C, DRB1 and DQB1, 522 for DQA1, 606 for DPA1, and 472 for DPB1. Donor age, sex, ethnicity and CMV serostatus were collected together with the repertoire data. What the research found in general, with its limitations: Because the 87-base-pair reads could not distinguish some IMGT-functional V segments, including TRBV6-2 and TRBV6-3, those segments were excluded. In this cohort, only TCR beta chains were sequenced, and detectable features were limited by the absence of alpha or paired-chain data. CMV serostatus was the only immune exposure information available for the cohort. The classifier was reported to diagnose cytomegalovirus status with high specificity and sensitivity in both the original cohort and the validation cohort. The sequencing pipeline was judged likely to have produced a cluster of highly shared sequence variants as a technical artifact. In the study, around 150 TCR beta chains were listed as associated with cytomegalovirus. V-gene and J-gene trimming of TCR beta chains was associated with a missense DCLRE1C variant in a later genetic analysis, and the association was replicated in an independent cohort. Sequencing depth was assumed to be roughly uniform across donors in the presence/absence analyses, though that assumption may not hold. When HLA alleles, especially DR and DQ, strongly co-occurred, TCR associations were difficult to assign to individual alleles. A later analysis found that TCR association rates varied across HLA loci, with DRB1 alleles showing the most associated TCRs and HLA-C alleles the fewest. Because HLA typing was missing for some donors at each locus, association tests included only the typed subset. Because counts were too low, roughly 17 rarely observed V segments, including chromosome 9 orphons, were left out of the earlier analysis of 500 to 750 of the donors. In an earlier analysis of some 500 of the donors, most TCR beta V segments appeared in productive rearrangements about 90% or about 30% of the time, broadly matching IMGT annotations. In a later analysis, most CMV-associated TCR beta chains were found to appear HLA-restricted, with HLA associations seemingly driven largely by CMV exposure. A later analysis reported that several top co-occurrence clusters appeared linked to parvovirus B19, influenza, CMV and Epstein-Barr virus. Three of the identified cytomegalovirus-associated TCR beta chains were confirmed in vitro to be specific for cytomegalovirus antigens. According to the authors, the approach could potentially be generalized to other disease states and immunological phenotypes. Correlated functional status among segregating V segments might be attributable to linkage disequilibrium, but an unknown experimental factor could not be ruled out. At a false discovery rate of 0.05, a later analysis linked about 17,000 TCR beta sequences to specific HLA alleles. A later genetic analysis reported fewer N-insertions in productive TCRs among donors in an Asian-associated ancestry cluster than the roughly 700-donor mean. A further reported finding was that TCR beta sequences accurately predicted the HLA-A and HLA-B alleles for most subjects in the first cohort. Across donors, most TCR sequences were observed very rarely, whereas some public TCRs were present in many individuals. In a later analysis, HLA-associated TCR beta chains showed more clonal expansion and lower generation probabilities than non-associated chains that were equally common.

Receptor libraries were prepared by the immunoSEQ multiplex PCR assay. For the multiplex PCR, a mixture combining 60 forward primers for TCR Vbeta segments and 13 reverse primers for TCR Jbeta segments was used. The CDR3 region of rearranged TCR beta genes was amplified from genomic DNA by a multiplex PCR assay. The amplified TCR beta libraries were sequenced on the Illumina HiSeq System as 87-base-pair reads. The authors processed their data as follows. A later analysis counted approximately 74 million unique TCR beta chains across the 550 to 750 repertoires, and some 12 million of these chains were shared by at least two donors. A nearest-neighbor algorithm error-corrected the raw reads and collapsed the reads into unique sequences, merging closely related sequences to remove PCR and sequencing errors. CDR3 sequences were aligned to IMGT reference sequences to assign V, D and J gene segments. Each retained sequence needed at least a six-nucleotide match to both a V gene segment and a J gene segment. A rearrangement counted as productive if the CDR3 had no stop codons and remained in frame with V and J, and every other rearrangement counted as non-productive. Following IMGT convention, CDR3 was defined as the stretch from the second conserved V-encoded cysteine up to the conserved J-encoded phenylalanine. The earlier analysis of roughly 590 of the donors excluded sequences that lacked an unambiguous match to a single V gene segment. In an earlier analysis of approximately 550 of the donors, V segments were called functional above 56.7% productive rearrangements and were called segregating when the between-donor standard deviation exceeded 5%. A statistical classification framework was built for diagnosing cytomegalovirus status from the catalog of TCR beta chain sequences. In a later analysis, V and J genes were assigned by comparing TCR nucleotide sequences against IMGT/GENE-DB human TR gene sequences. A later analysis assigned CDR3 sequences and most-parsimonious VDJ recombination scenarios with the TCRdist pipeline. In a later analysis, every TCR beta chain was defined by the combination of its CDR3 amino acid sequence and its V-gene family, and reads without a unique V-gene family were dropped. In a later analysis, around 650 highly shared, low-generation-probability nucleotide sequences were removed to address suspected cross-contamination and a sequencing artifact. A later analysis calculated a clonal expansion index for each public chain from normalized within-repertoire ranks of inferred template counts. In a later analysis, generation probabilities were computed using a VDJ recombination model fitted to out-of-frame rearrangements, and the results were checked against IGoR. A later analysis scored TCR-TCR, TCR-HLA and TCR-CMV co-occurrence with hypergeometric tests, applying a repertoire-size bias correction to TCR pairs. To estimate false discovery rates, a later analysis permuted the HLA or CMV assignments 20 times. In a later analysis, co-occurring TCRs were grouped with DBSCAN, and TCRdist sequence similarity was added when clustering was performed within HLA-allele-positive subsets. Repertoires with fewer than 30,000 or more than 120,000 public chains, plus five repertoires with anomalous nucleotide sharing, were excluded from co-occurrence clustering. The table was pulled from immuneACCESS by TCRdb, which kept in-frame rearrangements only. Such tables lose some clones; where checked, under half of the loss comes from unresolved V genes, and the rest has no known cause. V and J calls and clone size come straight from that table; D and trimming were deduced from the DNA. Counted in this sample were tens of thousands of clones; approximately 57% of them appeared once. More than 5% of the sample is in the top ten clones.

Based on the germline V gene, the CDR1 and CDR2 sequences are SNHLY and FYNNEI. Reading from cysteine to phenylalanine, the CDR3 counts 14 amino acids. Of the read, only the CDR3 DNA is kept; its 42 bases are in frame from base 1. Trimming costs V 2 bases and J 2 bases, and their ends lie 9 bases apart. About this clone: Its recognized antigen is unknown. No clone much larger than this one lies a single base away; base qualities are absent.

In total, 630 or so healthy bone marrow donors made up the cohort. At the time of sampling, every cohort member was nominally healthy, though immune exposures that went unrecorded were likely present. The donor tested CMV seropositive and was one of the 289 seropositive cohort members. Every donor gave a peripheral blood sample, and the peripheral blood mononuclear cells from that sample were used for TCR beta sequencing. The Qiagen DNeasy Blood Extraction Kit was used to extract genomic DNA from the blood cell samples. The sequence was obtained from a man aged 25 to 40 in good health and CMV-seropositive. Sequenced material: PBMCs. The rearranged segments are TRBV2 and TRBJ1-1; too little of a D gene remains to name it. The CDR3 region: CASSERRFNTEAFF. The sequenced DNA is TGTGCCAGCAGTGAACGGCGGTTTAACACTGAAGCTTTCTTT.